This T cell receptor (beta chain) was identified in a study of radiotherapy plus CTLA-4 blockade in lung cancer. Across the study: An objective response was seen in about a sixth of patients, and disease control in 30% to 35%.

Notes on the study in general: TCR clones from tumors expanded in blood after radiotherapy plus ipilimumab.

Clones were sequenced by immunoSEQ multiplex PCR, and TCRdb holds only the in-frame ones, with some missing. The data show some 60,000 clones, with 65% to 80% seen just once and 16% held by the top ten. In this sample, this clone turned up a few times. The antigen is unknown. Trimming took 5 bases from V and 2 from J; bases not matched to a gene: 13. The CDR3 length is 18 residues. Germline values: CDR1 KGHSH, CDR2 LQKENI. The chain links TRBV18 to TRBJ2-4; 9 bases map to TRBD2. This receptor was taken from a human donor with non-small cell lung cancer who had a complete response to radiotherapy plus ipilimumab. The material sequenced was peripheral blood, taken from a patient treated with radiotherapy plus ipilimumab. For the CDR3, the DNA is TGTGCCAGCTCATCAATACCGAGCAGCGGGAGGTCCAAAAACATTCAGTACTTC. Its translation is CASSSIPSSGRSKNIQYF.